The rows below give T cell receptor beta chains drawn from one sample of a study of blood T cell repertoires in COVID-19. Using immunoSEQ multiplex PCR, the repertoire was profiled, and TCRdb retains in-frame clones only, with some absent. The table shows roughly 140,000 clones, with 84% occurring only once. Sequenced input: peripheral blood. All receptors come from a woman of 80 years or more in a cohort sampled during active or convalescent COVID-19. Each CDR3 is given with its conserved first and last residue. The D gene is left open where the match is weak. For some rows the clone size is stated as once, few or many, or as a class when expanded; others skip it.

V	J	length	D	size	DNA	CDR3
TRBV6-5	TRBJ1-4	15	TRBD1	few	TGTGCCAGCAGTTACTCGGACAGGGCCCTTCCTGCGCTGTTTTTT	CASSYSDRALPALFF
TRBV6-6	TRBJ1-1	14	-	once	TGTGCCAGCAGTTCGACAGGCGTGAACACTGAAGCTTTCTTT	CASSSTGVNTEAFF
TRBV7-9	TRBJ1-3	14	-	few	TGTGCCAGCAGCTTAACCCGGGGGGGAAACACCATATATTTT	CASSLTRGGNTIYF
TRBV6-5	TRBJ2-4	11	-	-	TGTGCCAGCAGTAACGGGGTTATTCAGTACTTC	CASSNGVIQYF
TRBV18	TRBJ1-1	14	-	-	TGTGCCAGCTCACCCTATAGGTGGAGCACTGAAGCTTTCTTT	CASSPYRWSTEAFF
TRBV2	TRBJ2-3	14	TRBD2	-	TGTGCCAGCAGTGAAGGGACTAGGGGAGATACGCAGTATTTT	CASSEGTRGDTQYF
TRBV5-4	TRBJ2-5	10	-	-	TGTGCCCTTAAAGAGGAGACCCAGTACTTC	CALKEETQYF
TRBV9	TRBJ2-5	15	TRBD1	-	TGTGCCAGCAGCGAGGGACAGGGACCACAAGAGACCCAGTACTTC	CASSEGQGPQETQYF
TRBV19	TRBJ1-5	14	-	-	TGTGCCAGTAGCCTCCGGGACACAAATCAGCCCCAGCATTTT	CASSLRDTNQPQHF
TRBV20-1	TRBJ1-1	20	-	-	TGCAGTGCTAGTATCTTTAAGGGTAAAGTGGGTTCGACTATGGACACTGAAGCTTTCTTT	CSASIFKGKVGSTMDTEAFF
TRBV18	TRBJ1-1	14	TRBD1	-	TGTGCCAGCTCAACGACAGGGCTGAACACTGAAGCTTTCTTT	CASSTTGLNTEAFF
TRBV19	TRBJ1-1	14	TRBD1	-	TGTGCCAGTAGTAGCAGACAGGGGGCCACTGAAGCTTTCTTT	CASSSRQGATEAFF
TRBV9	TRBJ1-5	15	-	-	TGTGCCAGCAGCGTAGGGCCCACAGGGACCCAGCCCCAGCATTTT	CASSVGPTGTQPQHF
TRBV11-2	TRBJ2-2	18	-	-	TGTGCCAGCAGCTTTCCCCTTGCGGAGTCAACGAACACCGGGGAGCTGTTTTTT	CASSFPLAESTNTGELFF
TRBV27	TRBJ2-2	15	TRBD1	-	TGTGCCAGCGGCCCCGGGACAGGGGTCACCGGGGAGCTGTTTTTT	CASGPGTGVTGELFF
TRBV18	TRBJ2-2	16	TRBD2	-	TGTGCCAGCTCACCTTTTAGCGGGGATTCCACCGGGGAGCTGTTTTTT	CASSPFSGDSTGELFF
TRBV3-1/TRBV3-2	TRBJ2-7	14	-	-	TGTGCCAGCAGCCAAGTGACTAGAGCCTACGAGCAGTACTTC	CASSQVTRAYEQYF
TRBV7-2	TRBJ1-5	14	TRBD1	few	TGTGCCAGCAGCCTTGACAGGGGGAATCAGCCCCAGCATTTT	CASSLDRGNQPQHF
TRBV7-7	TRBJ2-5	15	TRBD1	-	TGTGCCAGCAGCACCGGAGGACAGGGACAAGAGACCCAGTACTTC	CASSTGGQGQETQYF
TRBV5-4	TRBJ2-5	14	TRBD1	-	TGTGCCACCCAAGCACAGGGGTACCAAGAGACCCAGTACTTC	CATQAQGYQETQYF
TRBV11-2	TRBJ1-1	14	-	-	TGTGCCAGCAGCTTAGGCCCGGGGAACACTGAAGCTTTCTTT	CASSLGPGNTEAFF
TRBV5-1	TRBJ2-3	15	TRBD1	-	TGCGCCAGCAGCTTAACCGGGACAGGGGGAGATACGCAGTATTTT	CASSLTGTGGDTQYF
TRBV11-1	TRBJ2-1	15	TRBD1	-	TGTGCCAGCAGCCCCCGGGACAGGGGGGACAATGAGCAGTTCTTC	CASSPRDRGDNEQFF
TRBV30	TRBJ2-2	13	-	-	TGTGCCTGGAGTGCTACAGGGACCGGGGAGCTGTTTTTT	CAWSATGTGELFF
TRBV19	TRBJ1-5	15	-	-	TGTGCCAGTAGTATCCCTGGGCCGGGCAATCAGCCCCAGCATTTT	CASSIPGPGNQPQHF
TRBV6-2/TRBV6-3	TRBJ2-5	12	-	-	TGTGCCAGCAGCCTCCTTCGTGAGACCCAGTACTTC	CASSLLRETQYF
TRBV10-3	TRBJ2-5	13	-	-	TGTGCCATCAGTAAGGGACTCCAAGAGACCCAGTACTTC	CAISKGLQETQYF
TRBV27	TRBJ2-3	14	-	-	TGTGCCAGCAGTCTCCGAGTAGCTCCAGATACGCAGTATTTT	CASSLRVAPDTQYF
TRBV9	TRBJ2-1	16	TRBD2	-	TGTGCCAGCAGCCCTTATGCTAGCGGGGGGACCAATGAGCAGTTCTTC	CASSPYASGGTNEQFF
TRBV7-7	TRBJ2-2	15	TRBD1	-	TGTGCTAGCAGCTTGTGGGACAGAGGGACCGGGGAGCTGTTTTTT	CASSLWDRGTGELFF
TRBV2	TRBJ2-2	15	TRBD1	-	TGTGCCAGCAAAAGGACAGGGATTGAGACCGGGGAGCTGTTTTTT	CASKRTGIETGELFF
TRBV14	TRBJ1-2	13	-	-	TGTGCCAGCAGCCAAGAGGCTCCTCGCGGCTACACCTTC	CASSQEAPRGYTF
TRBV5-1	TRBJ1-1	14	TRBD1	-	TGCGCCAGCAGCTTCGGGACAGAGGGCACTGAAGCTTTCTTT	CASSFGTEGTEAFF